The subject of this entry is one T cell receptor beta chain. The data were taken from a study of long-term antiretroviral therapy in people with HIV. Run at survey level, the immunoSEQ assay was version v3.0. Sequenced by immunoSEQ multiplex PCR; TCRdb stores in-frame clones only, minus some. The table has about 33,000 clones, about 95% seen once; the top ten hold 2.4%. Trimming shortened V by 0 bases and J by 7 bases, and 10 bases separated the two germline ends. CDR1 is MGHRA, CDR2 YSYEKL, per germline. There are 14 residues in the CDR3. Each sample contained roughly 0.85-10 million cryopreserved PBMC, thawed before DNA extraction.

The receptor was derived from a man in his thirties or forties with HIV. The chain has TRBV4-1 and TRBJ1-5; D is ambiguous. The sample consisted of unsorted PBMCs, taken 6.5 to 6.6 years after starting antiretroviral therapy. CDR3 DNA: TGCGCCAGCAGCCAAGATATGAGTCGGCAGCCCCAGCATTTT. It encodes CASSQDMSRQPQHF.